The 12 T cell receptor beta chains below come from one sample, sequenced in a study of T-cell reconstitution after alpha-beta-depleted transplantation in children (dated by TCRdb to about 2016). Receptors were amplified or captured by PCR. Sequencing was carried out with an Illumina HiSeq 2500. Molecular barcoding was employed in the preparation of TCR libraries, with unique molecular identifiers being used to normalize TCRbeta repertoire quantification. The public reads were run again by TCRdb, first through fastp at Q25 and then through MiXCR, and only productive beta chains were kept. Rows merge per CDR3 protein into single entries with the most common DNA and genes. The sample table records roughly 500,000 distinct CDR3 sequences; 15% to 20% of these occur just once. The leading ten clones occupy approximately 3% of the sample. The sample here was PBMCs from the stem cell graft donor, taken from the stem cell graft. The receptor set was obtained from a human donor who donated a stem cell graft to a child with acute lymphoblastic leukemia.

The chain links TRBV3-1 to TRBJ1-4; the D is unclear. The CDR3 is 16 amino acids. Germline CDR1 LGHDT, CDR2 YNNKEL (reference sequence). V lost 0 bases, J lost 6 bases, and 14 bases lay in between. The CDR3 DNA follows: TGTGCCAGCAGCCAAGATGCGAGGGCGAGCTATGAAAAACTGTTTTTT. It translates to CASSQDARASYEKLFF. Based on the CDR3 plus reference TRBV3-1 and TRBJ1-4, the full variable domain is DTAVSQTPKYLVTQMGNDKSIKCEQNLGHDTMYWYKQDSKKFLKIMFSYNNKELIINETVPNRFSPKSPDKAHLNLHINSLELGDSAVYFCASSQDARASYEKLFFGSGTQLSVL.

The chain has TRBV4-1 and TRBJ2-7, with D perhaps matching TRBD1 or TRBD2 (5 bases each). The CDR3 runs to 14 residues. Trimming took off 3 bases at V and 2 bases at J, with 11 bases between the two ends. The germline CDR1 and CDR2 sequences are MGHRA and YSYEKL. This CDR3 is CASSHGVGAYEQYF. DNA for the CDR3: TGCGCCAGCAGCCACGGTGTGGGGGCCTACGAGCAGTACTTC.

The chain recombines TRBV7-2 with TRBJ2-2; 9 nucleotides match TRBD1. CDR3 length equals 15 residues. V shed 5 bases and J 6 bases; nucleotides not matched to a gene: 7. Per germline, CDR1 SGHTA and CDR2 FQGNSA. The CDR3 nucleotides read TGTGCCAGCAGCGTAGGACAGGGGAGCGCCGGGGAGCTGTTTTTT. Encoded protein: CASSVGQGSAGELFF.

The rearrangement links TRBV29-1 to TRBJ2-7; 9 nucleotides agree with TRBD1. This CDR3 comprises 15 residues. V was pared by 6 bases and J by 3 bases, with 12 bases of the junction left unmatched. Germline V gene sequence: CDR1 SQVTM, CDR2 ANQGSEA. The CDR3 loop reads CSVGRSGTGNYEQYF. Here the CDR3 DNA reads TGCAGCGTAGGCCGCAGTGGGACAGGGAACTACGAGCAGTACTTC.

This chain links TRBV9 with TRBJ2-3; 11 bases are shared with TRBD1. This CDR3 has 16 amino acids. The V and J ends lost 5 bases and 0 bases, in that order; junction bases with no gene match: 5. The V gene's germline CDR1 is SGDLS and CDR2 YYNGEE. This chain's CDR3 is CASRRGQGASTDTQYF. The CDR3 DNA reads as TGTGCCAGCAGACGAGGACAGGGGGCGAGCACAGATACGCAGTATTTT.

The J gene is TRBJ1-1, the V gene TRBV3-1; the D gene is possibly TRBD1 (6 bases). The V gene lost 9 bases and the J gene lost 3 bases, with 14 bases spanning the gap. Per germline, CDR1 LGHDT and CDR2 YNNKEL (reference sequence). This CDR3 spans 13 amino acids. CDR3 coding DNA: TGTGCCAGGACCGTCAGGGGTGACACTGAAGCTTTCTTT. Amino acid sequence: CARTVRGDTEAFF.

A few counts support this clonotype. The chain links TRBV4-1 to TRBJ2-7; no definite D call. The germline V gene has CDR1 MGHRA and CDR2 YSYEKL. The CDR3 sequence is 17 residues long. The V gene lost 0 bases and the J gene lost 2 bases, with 17 bases spanning the gap. The CDR3 DNA reads as TGCGCCAGCAGCCAAGAAATTTCCGGATCACCTACCTACGAGCAGTACTTC. Its protein is CASSQEISGSPTYEQYF.

Turning to this clonotype: A single base separates this from a much larger clone, so it may be a read error. J is TRBJ1-5 and V is TRBV2; D remains unclear. The V gene's germline CDR1 is SNHLY and CDR2 FYNNEI. V lost 8 bases and J 2 bases, leaving 7 bases between the germline ends. The CDR3 consists of 12 residues. CDR3 amino acids: CASAGGNQPQHF. DNA for the CDR3: TGTGCCAGCGCTGGTGGCAATCAGCCCCAGCATTTT.

V usage is TRBV25-1 and J usage is TRBJ1-3; 7 positions match TRBD1. The CDR3 loop spans 15 amino acids. After removal of 5 bases from V and 1 base from J, the junction contained 5 bases not matched to a gene. Germline-derived CDR1 and CDR2 are MGHDK and SYGVNS. CDR3 bases: TGTGCCAGCAGTAAGCAGGGGGGGTCTGGAAACACCATATATTTT. Translated, it gives CASSKQGGSGNTIYF.

This clonotype has just a few counts. The chain has TRBV5-1 and TRBJ2-1; D might be TRBD2 (5 bases). Germline V gives CDR1 SGHRS, CDR2 YFSETQ. This CDR3 has 15 amino acids. With 8 bases removed from V and 8 bases from J, the gap between germline ends came to 23 bases. The chain's CDR3 is CASNLWEPRVDEQFF. The CDR3, as DNA: TGCGCCAGTAATTTGTGGGAGCCGCGTGTGGATGAGCAGTTCTTC.

This clonotype has a count of ten or more. The V and J genes are TRBV6-1 and TRBJ1-5, with TRBD1 matching over 10 bases. J was trimmed by 7 bases and V by 6 bases; bases with no gene match: 9. In germline, CDR1 is MNHNS, CDR2 SASEGT. The CDR3 is 15 amino acids. The CDR3 loop is CASSPGQGVNQPQHF. The CDR3 nucleotides are TGTGCCAGCAGCCCCGGACAGGGGGTAAACCAGCCCCAGCATTTT.

This clonotype occurred a few times. The gene calls are TRBV20-1 and TRBJ2-1; 8 bases line up with TRBD2. V shed 3 bases and J 11 bases; nucleotides not matched to a gene: 9. The CDR3 runs to 13 residues. From germline, CDR1 is DFQATT and CDR2 SNEGSKA (reference sequence). The CDR3 here is CSARFVSGRKQFF. In DNA, the CDR3 is TGCAGTGCTAGGTTTGTGAGCGGGAGAAAGCAGTTCTTC.